This TCR beta chain was found in a study of technical replicates of blood from a few donors. The data were produced by immunoSEQ multiplex PCR, yet TCRdb's version contains in-frame clones alone and is incomplete. Here the sample spans around 57,000 clones, about 96% being singletons. V gave up 5 bases and J gave up 0 bases, with 17 bases separating them. This CDR3 has 17 amino acids. Germline CDR1 MNHEY, CDR2 SMNVEV (reference sequence). Source material: T cells isolated from PBMCs. The chain couples TRBV27 to TRBJ1-3, with D tentatively TRBD1 (5 bases). The TCR originated in a human donor in good health. The CDR3: CASSTRQNSVSGNTIYF. Here the CDR3 DNA reads TGTGCCAGCAGTACCCGACAGAACTCCGTCTCTGGAAACACCATATATTTT.